This T cell receptor beta chain came from a study of sequential checkpoint blockade in melanoma. Profiled with immunoSEQ multiplex PCR; TCRdb holds only in-frame clones, not every one. The data hold about 21,000 clones, with 80% to 90% observed a single time. In this sample, this clone turned up once. Noted treatment: randomized to nivolumab then ipilimumab (arm A) or the reverse (arm B). The sequenced sample was CD8+ T cells sorted from blood (inferred from file names), obtained from a patient given nivolumab and ipilimumab in sequence. This TCR was recovered from a human donor with melanoma.

CDR3 sequence (DNA): TGTGCCAGCAGCGCGCTTTGGACAGGGGACACTGAAGCTTTCTTT. This sequence encodes CASSALWTGDTEAFF. The V gene is TRBV9, the J gene TRBJ1-1; 9 positions match TRBD1. The CDR3 sequence is 15 residues long. V gave up 3 bases and J gave up 3 bases; unmatched junction bases: 6. The germline CDR1 and CDR2 sequences are SGDLS and YYNGEE.